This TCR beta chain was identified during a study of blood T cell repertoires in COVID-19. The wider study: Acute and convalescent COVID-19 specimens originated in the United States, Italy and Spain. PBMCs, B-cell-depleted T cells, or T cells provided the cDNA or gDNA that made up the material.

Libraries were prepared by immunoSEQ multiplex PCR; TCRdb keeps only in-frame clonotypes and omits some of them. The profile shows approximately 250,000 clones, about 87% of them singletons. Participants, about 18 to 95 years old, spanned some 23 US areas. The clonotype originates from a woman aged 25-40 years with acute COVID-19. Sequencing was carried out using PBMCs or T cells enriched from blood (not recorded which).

This chain's CDR3 is CASRSGTGLDTEAFF. CDR3 DNA: TGCGCCAGCAGATCCGGGACAGGGTTGGACACTGAAGCTTTCTTT. The chain couples TRBV5-1 to TRBJ1-1; TRBD1 matches 9 bases. This CDR3 contains 15 residues. V shed 5 bases and J 3 bases; nucleotides not matched to a gene: 8. CDR1 is SGHRS, CDR2 YFSETQ, per germline.